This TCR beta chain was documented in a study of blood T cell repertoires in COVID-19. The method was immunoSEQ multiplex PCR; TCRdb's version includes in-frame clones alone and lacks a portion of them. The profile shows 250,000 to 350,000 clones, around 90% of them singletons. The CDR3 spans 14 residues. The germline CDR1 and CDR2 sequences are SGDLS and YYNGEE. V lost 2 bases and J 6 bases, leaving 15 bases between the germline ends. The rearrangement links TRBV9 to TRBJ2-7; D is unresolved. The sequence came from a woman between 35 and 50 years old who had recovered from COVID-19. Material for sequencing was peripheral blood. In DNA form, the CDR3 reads TGTGCCAGCAGCGTGGGCCCAGGTCCCACCGAGCAGTACTTC. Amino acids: CASSVGPGPTEQYF.